These 2 T cell receptor beta chains were sequenced from one sample in a study of shared clonotypes between healthy human individuals. Sequenced by immunoSEQ multiplex PCR; TCRdb stores in-frame clones only, minus some. Here the sample spans about 820,000 clones, almost 95% being singletons. Selected positively for CCR7 and CD45RO-negative, naive CD8 cells excluded terminally differentiated effector memory CD45RA+ cells. The sequenced sample consisted of naive CD8+ T cells sorted from blood. Source of these receptors: a man younger than 45 in good health.

The J gene is TRBJ2-2, the V gene TRBV13; D is undetermined. CDR3 length: 13 residues. CDR1 is PRHDT, CDR2 FYEKMQ, per germline (reference sequence). Trimming removed 3 bases from V and 5 bases from J, with 7 bases in between. CDR3 sequence (DNA): TGTGCCAGCAGCTTTATGAATACCGGGGAGCTGTTTTTT. This codes for CASSFMNTGELFF.

The rearrangement joins TRBV9 to TRBJ2-5, with a possible D match to TRBD1 (6 bases). V lost 3 bases to trimming and J lost 1 base, with 13 bases between them. Germline loops: CDR1 SGDLS, CDR2 YYNGEE. The CDR3 contains 15 residues. The chain's CDR3 is CASSAQGVPQETQYF. DNA for the CDR3: TGTGCCAGCAGCGCACAGGGAGTTCCCCAAGAGACCCAGTACTTC.